This T cell receptor beta chain came from a study of cytomegalovirus exposure and HLA in healthy donors. General study points: Later genetic work tied a missense DCLRE1C variant to beta-chain V and J trimming.

PCR used 60 Vbeta primers and 13 Jbeta primers. TCRdb's copy holds only in-frame clones and misses some; the assay was immunoSEQ multiplex PCR. The repertoire consists of about 98,000 clones, with more than 75% occurring once and the leading ten covering 6.5% to 8.5%. After removal of 1 base from V and 6 bases from J, the junction contained 6 bases not matched to a gene. Germline V gene data show CDR1 as SEHNR and CDR2 as FQNEAQ (reference sequence). The CDR3 runs to 16 residues. Points on this clone: Its antigen remains unidentified.

Sequenced material: PBMCs. The V call is TRBV7-9, the J call TRBJ1-6; 7 bases match TRBD1. This TCR was sampled from a human donor in good health. CDR3 sequence (DNA): TGTGCCAGCAGCTTAGGTCGGACAGGCGGTAATTCACCCCTCCACTTT. Its translation is CASSLGRTGGNSPLHF.